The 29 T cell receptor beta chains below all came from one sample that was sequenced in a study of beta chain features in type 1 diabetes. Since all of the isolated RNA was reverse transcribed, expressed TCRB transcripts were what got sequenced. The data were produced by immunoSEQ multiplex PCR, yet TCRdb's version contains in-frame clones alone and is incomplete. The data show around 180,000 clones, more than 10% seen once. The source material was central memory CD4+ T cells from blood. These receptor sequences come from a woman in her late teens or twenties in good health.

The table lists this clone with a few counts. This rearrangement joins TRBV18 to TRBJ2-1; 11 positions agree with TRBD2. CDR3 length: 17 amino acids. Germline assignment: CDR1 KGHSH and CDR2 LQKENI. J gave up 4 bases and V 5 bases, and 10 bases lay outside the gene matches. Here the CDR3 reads CASSSGGGTSGYNEQFF. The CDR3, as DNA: TGTGCCAGCTCATCCGGTGGGGGGACTAGCGGATACAATGAGCAGTTCTTC.

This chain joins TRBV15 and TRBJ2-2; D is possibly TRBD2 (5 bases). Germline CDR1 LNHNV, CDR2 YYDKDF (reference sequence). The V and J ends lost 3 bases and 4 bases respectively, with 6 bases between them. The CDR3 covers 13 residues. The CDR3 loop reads CATSRDFTGELFF. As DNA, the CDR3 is TGTGCCACCAGCAGGGACTTCACCGGGGAGCTGTTTTTT. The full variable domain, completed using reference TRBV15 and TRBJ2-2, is DAMVIQNPRYQVTQFGKPVTLSCSQTLNHNVMYWYQQKSSQAPKLLFHYYDKDFNNEADTPDNFQSRRPNTSFCFLDIRSPGLGDTAMYLCATSRDFTGELFFGEGSRLTVL.

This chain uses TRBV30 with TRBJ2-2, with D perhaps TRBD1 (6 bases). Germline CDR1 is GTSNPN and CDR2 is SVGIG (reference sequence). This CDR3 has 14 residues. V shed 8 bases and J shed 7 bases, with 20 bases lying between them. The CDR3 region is CAGPSVWGHGELFF. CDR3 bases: TGTGCCGGCCCCTCTGTTTGGGGACACGGGGAGCTGTTTTTT.

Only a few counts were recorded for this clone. CDR3 DNA: TGTGCCAGCAGTGAAGAACTAGCAAAGCCCCGCGATACGCAGTATTTT. As protein: CASSEELAKPRDTQYF. The chain recombines TRBV6-1 with TRBJ2-3; tentatively, D is TRBD2 (6 bases). Between the trimmed V and J ends, which lost 1 base and 6 bases, there was a span of 17 bases. The CDR3 has 16 amino acids. The germline V gene encodes CDR1 MNHNS and CDR2 SASEGT.

The CDR3: CASSATGGQETQYF. The CDR3 region has the DNA TGTGCCAGCAGTGCTACAGGGGGACAAGAGACCCAGTACTTC. The rearrangement uses TRBV2 and TRBJ2-5; TRBD1 aligns across 8 bases. The CDR3 is 14 residues long. V dropped 4 bases and J dropped 2; count of bases not matched to a gene: 3. Looked up from germline, CDR1 is SNHLY and CDR2 is FYNNEI.

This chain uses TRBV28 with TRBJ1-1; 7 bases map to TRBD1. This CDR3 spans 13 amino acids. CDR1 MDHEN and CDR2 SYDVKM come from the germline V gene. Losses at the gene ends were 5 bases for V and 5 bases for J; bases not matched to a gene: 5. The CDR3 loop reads CASSMTGRTEAFF. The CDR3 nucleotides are TGTGCCAGCAGTATGACAGGGAGGACTGAAGCTTTCTTT.

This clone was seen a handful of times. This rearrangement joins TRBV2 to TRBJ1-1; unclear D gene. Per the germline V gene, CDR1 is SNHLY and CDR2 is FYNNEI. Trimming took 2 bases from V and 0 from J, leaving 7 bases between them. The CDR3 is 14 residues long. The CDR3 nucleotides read TGTGCCAGCAGTGAAAAGCAAATGAACACTGAAGCTTTCTTT. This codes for CASSEKQMNTEAFF.

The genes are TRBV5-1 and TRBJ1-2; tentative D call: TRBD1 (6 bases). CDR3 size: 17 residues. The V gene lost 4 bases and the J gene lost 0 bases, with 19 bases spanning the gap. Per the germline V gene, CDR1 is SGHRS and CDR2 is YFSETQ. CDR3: CASSHQQGRYSNYGYTF. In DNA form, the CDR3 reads TGCGCCAGCAGCCATCAACAGGGTCGCTACTCTAACTATGGCTACACCTTC.

This CDR3 is CASSSGTGAHNEQFF. In nucleotides, the CDR3 is TGTGCCAGCTCCTCTGGGACAGGGGCGCACAATGAGCAGTTCTTC. The chain combines TRBV18 with TRBJ2-1; 10 nucleotides agree with TRBD1. The length of the CDR3 is 15 residues. The ends lost 6 bases at V and 5 bases at J; junction bases unmatched: 7. Germline V gives CDR1 KGHSH, CDR2 LQKENI. The variable domain in full, completed from reference TRBV18 and TRBJ2-1, reads NAGVMQNPRHLVRRRGQEARLRCSPMKGHSHVYWYRQLPEEGLKFMVYLQKENIIDESGMPKERFSAEFPKEGPSILRIQQVVRGDSAAYFCASSSGTGAHNEQFFGPGTRLTVL.

The CDR3 sequence is CASSRRGESSGANVLTF. The CDR3 DNA sequence: TGCGCCAGCAGCCGAAGAGGAGAGAGCTCTGGGGCCAACGTCCTGACTTTC. The chain combines TRBV4-1 with TRBJ2-6; D is unresolved. The CDR3 totals 17 residues. Germline V gives CDR1 MGHRA, CDR2 YSYEKL. Trimming pared 4 bases from V and 0 bases from J, leaving 13 bases between.

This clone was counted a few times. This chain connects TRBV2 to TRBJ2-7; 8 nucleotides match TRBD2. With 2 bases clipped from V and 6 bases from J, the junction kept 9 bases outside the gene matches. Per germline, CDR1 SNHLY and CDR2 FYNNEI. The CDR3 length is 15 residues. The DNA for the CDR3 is TGTGCCAGCAGTGAACGGTCGGGAGGGCCGGTCGAGCAGTACTTC. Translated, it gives CASSERSGGPVEQYF.

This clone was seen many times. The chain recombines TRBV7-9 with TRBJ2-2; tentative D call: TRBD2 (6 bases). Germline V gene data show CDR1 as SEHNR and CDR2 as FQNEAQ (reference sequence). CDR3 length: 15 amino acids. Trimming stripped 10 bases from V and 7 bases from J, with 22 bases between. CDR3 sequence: CATPDNGLPSGELFF. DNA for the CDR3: TGTGCCACTCCAGACAATGGACTACCGAGCGGGGAGCTGTTTTTT.

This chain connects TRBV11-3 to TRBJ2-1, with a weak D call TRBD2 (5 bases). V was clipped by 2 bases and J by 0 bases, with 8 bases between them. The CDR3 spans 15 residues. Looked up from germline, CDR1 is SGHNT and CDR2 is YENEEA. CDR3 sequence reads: CASSLSGSSYNEQFF. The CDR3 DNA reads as TGTGCCAGCAGCTTAAGCGGTAGCTCCTACAATGAGCAGTTCTTC.

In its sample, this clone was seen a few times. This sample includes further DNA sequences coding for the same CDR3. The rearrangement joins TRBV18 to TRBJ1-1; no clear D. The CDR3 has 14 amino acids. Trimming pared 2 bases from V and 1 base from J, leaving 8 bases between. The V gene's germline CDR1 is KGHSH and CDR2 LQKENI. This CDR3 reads CASSPITRNTEAFF. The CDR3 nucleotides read TGTGCCAGCTCACCAATTACTCGGAACACTGAAGCTTTCTTT.

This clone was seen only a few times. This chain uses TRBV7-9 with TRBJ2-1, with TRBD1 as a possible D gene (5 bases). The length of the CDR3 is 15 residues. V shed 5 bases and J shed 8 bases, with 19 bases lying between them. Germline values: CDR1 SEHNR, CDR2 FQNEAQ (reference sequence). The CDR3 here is CASSRVPGRFDEQFF. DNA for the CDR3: TGTGCCAGCAGCCGCGTTCCAGGGCGATTCGATGAGCAGTTCTTC.

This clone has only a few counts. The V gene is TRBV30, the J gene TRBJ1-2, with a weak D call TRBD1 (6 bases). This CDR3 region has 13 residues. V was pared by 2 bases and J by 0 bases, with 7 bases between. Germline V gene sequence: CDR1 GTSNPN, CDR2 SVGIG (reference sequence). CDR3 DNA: TGTGCCTGGAGTCGGACAGCTAACTATGGCTACACCTTC. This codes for CAWSRTANYGYTF.

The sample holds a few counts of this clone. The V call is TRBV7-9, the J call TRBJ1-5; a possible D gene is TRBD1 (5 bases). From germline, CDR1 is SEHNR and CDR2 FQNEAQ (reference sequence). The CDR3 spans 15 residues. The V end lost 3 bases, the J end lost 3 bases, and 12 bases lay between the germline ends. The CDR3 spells CASSLAGRNNQPQHF. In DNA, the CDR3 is TGTGCCAGCAGCTTGGCGGGACGGAACAATCAGCCCCAGCATTTT.

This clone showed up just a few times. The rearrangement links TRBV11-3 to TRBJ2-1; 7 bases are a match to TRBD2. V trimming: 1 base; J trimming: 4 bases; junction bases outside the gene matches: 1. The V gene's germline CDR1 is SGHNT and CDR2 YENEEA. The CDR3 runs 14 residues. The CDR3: CASSLASGYNEQFF. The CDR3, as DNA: TGTGCCAGCAGCTTAGCTAGCGGTTACAATGAGCAGTTCTTC.

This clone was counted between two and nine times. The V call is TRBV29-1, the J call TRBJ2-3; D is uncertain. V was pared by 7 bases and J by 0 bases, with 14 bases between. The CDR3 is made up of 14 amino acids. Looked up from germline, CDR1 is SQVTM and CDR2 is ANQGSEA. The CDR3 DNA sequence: TGCAGCGCCCGGCAGGTAGTGAGCACAGATACGCAGTATTTT. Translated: CSARQVVSTDTQYF.

The DNA of the CDR3 is TGTGCCAGCTCCCTCTTTAAAGGCAAGCGGCAGAACACTGAAGCTTTCTTT. This gives the protein CASSLFKGKRQNTEAFF. The chain links TRBV18 to TRBJ1-1; D is unresolved. V lost 6 bases, J lost 1 base, and 21 bases lay in between. CDR1 is KGHSH, CDR2 LQKENI, per germline. The CDR3 sequence is 17 residues long.

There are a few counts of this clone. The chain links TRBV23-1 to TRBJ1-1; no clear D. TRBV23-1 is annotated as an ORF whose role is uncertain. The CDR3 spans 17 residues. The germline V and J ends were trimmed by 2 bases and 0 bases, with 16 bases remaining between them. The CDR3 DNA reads TGCGCCAGCAGTCAACCGGGTGCACTTGTCATGAACACTGAAGCTTTCTTT. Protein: CASSQPGALVMNTEAFF.

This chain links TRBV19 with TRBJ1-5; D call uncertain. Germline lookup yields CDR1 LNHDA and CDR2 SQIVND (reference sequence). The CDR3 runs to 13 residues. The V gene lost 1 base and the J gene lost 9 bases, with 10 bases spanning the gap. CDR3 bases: TGTGCCAGTAGTATAGCGAGGATCAGGCCCCAGCATTTT. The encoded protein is CASSIARIRPQHF.

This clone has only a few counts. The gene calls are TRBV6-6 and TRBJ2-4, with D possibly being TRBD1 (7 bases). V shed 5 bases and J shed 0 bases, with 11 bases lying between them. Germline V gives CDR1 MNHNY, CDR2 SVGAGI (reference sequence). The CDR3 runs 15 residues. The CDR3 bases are TGTGCCAGCAGTCCCAGGGGGGTAGCCAAAAACATTCAGTACTTC. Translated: CASSPRGVAKNIQYF.

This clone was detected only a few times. CDR3 bases: TGTGCCAGCAGTTACAGGGGAACTGGGGCCAACGTCCTGACTTTC. This codes for CASSYRGTGANVLTF. The gene calls are TRBV6-5 and TRBJ2-6, with D perhaps matching TRBD1 (5 bases). CDR3 length: 15 amino acids. V lost 2 bases and J 2 bases, leaving 7 bases between the germline ends. Germline CDR1 and CDR2: MNHEY and SVGAGI.

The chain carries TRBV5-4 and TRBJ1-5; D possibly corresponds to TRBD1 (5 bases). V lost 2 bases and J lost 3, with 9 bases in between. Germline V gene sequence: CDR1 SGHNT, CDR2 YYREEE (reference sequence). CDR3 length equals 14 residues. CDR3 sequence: CASSLRGNNQPQHF. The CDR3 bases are TGTGCCAGCAGCTTAAGGGGAAACAATCAGCCCCAGCATTTT.

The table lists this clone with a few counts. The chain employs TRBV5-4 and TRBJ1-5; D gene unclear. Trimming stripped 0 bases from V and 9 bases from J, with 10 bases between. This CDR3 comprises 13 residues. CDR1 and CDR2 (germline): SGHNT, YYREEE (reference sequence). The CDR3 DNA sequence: TGTGCCAGCAGCTTGGCGTCCGGGAGGCCCCAGCATTTT. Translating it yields CASSLASGRPQHF. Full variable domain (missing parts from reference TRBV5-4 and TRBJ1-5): ETGVTQSPTHLIKTRGQQVTLRCSSQSGHNTVSWYQQALGQGPQFIFQYYREEENGRGNFPPRFSGLQFPNYSSELNVNALELDDSALYLCASSLASGRPQHFGDGTRLSIL.

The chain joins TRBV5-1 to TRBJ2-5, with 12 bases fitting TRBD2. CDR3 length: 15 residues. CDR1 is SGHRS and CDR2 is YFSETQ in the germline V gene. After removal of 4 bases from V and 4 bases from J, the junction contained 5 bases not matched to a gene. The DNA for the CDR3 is TGCGCCAGCAGCGCCGGACTAGCGGGACGAGAGACCCAGTACTTC. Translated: CASSAGLAGRETQYF.

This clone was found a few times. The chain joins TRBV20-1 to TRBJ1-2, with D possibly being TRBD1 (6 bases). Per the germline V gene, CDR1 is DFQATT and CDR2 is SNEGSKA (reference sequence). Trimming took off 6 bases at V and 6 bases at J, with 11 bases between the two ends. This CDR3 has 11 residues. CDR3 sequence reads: CSAEQGDGYTF. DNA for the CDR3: TGCAGTGCGGAACAGGGAGATGGCTACACCTTC.

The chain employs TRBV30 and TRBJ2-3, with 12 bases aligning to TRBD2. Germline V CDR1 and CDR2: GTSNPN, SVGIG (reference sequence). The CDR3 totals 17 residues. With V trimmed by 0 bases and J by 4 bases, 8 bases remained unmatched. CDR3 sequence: CAWSVTSGRWKADTQYF. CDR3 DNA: TGTGCCTGGAGTGTGACTAGCGGGAGATGGAAGGCAGATACGCAGTATTTT.